These T cell receptor beta chains were read from a single sample in a study of T cells in Graves' hyperthyroidism and ophthalmopathy. TCRdb processed the multiplex PCR reads anew with MiXCR; each CDR3 protein has one entry. The table lists a few hundred thousand distinct CDR3 sequences, about 43% of them singletons. The sequenced sample was peripheral blood or thyroid tissue (not recorded which). The receptors derive from a woman in her late teens or twenties with Graves' hyperthyroidism. The CDR3 runs from the conserved cysteine through the conserved F or W. D genes are given only for firm matches. Clone size is given for some rows only: seen once, a few or many times, or a class if the clone is expanded.

TRBD1 | 14 | TRBJ1-2 | . | TRBV2 | TGTGCCAGCAGCGCAGGGGGCTTCTCGGCAGGCTGCACCTTC | CASSAGGFSAGCTF
. | 14 | TRBJ2-5 | many | TRBV12-3/TRBV12-4 | TGTGCCAGCAGCTATTCGGACACCCAAGAGACCCAGTACTTC | CASSYSDTQETQYF
. | 13 | TRBJ2-7 | . | TRBV2 | TGTGCCAGCAGTGCCCCCAGGGACTACGAGCAGTACTTC | CASSAPRDYEQYF
TRBD2 | 15 | TRBJ2-7 | . | TRBV4-3 | TGCGCCAGCAGCCAAGTTACTAGCGGGAGTTACGAGCAGTACTTC | CASSQVTSGSYEQYF
. | 15 | TRBJ2-7 | many | TRBV20-1 | TGCAGTGCTAGAGATGTTAGCGGAGGCTCCTACGAGCAGTACTTC | CSARDVSGGSYEQYF
. | 10 | TRBJ1-2 | many | TRBV25-1 | TGTGCCACCCACTTCGGCGGCTACACCTTC | CATHFGGYTF
. | 15 | TRBJ1-5 | many | TRBV20-1 | TGCAGTGCTAGAGATAAAGCGGTTAGCAATCAGCCCCAGCATTTT | CSARDKAVSNQPQHF
. | 12 | TRBJ1-2 | many | TRBV6-5 | TGTGCCAGCAGTTCCGTAAACTATGGCTACACCTTC | CASSSVNYGYTF
. | 15 | TRBJ2-2 | few | TRBV12-5 | TGTGCTAGTGGTTTGTCCGACCAATACACCGGGGAGCTGTTTTTT | CASGLSDQYTGELFF
TRBD1 | 14 | TRBJ1-4 | . | TRBV9 | TGTGCCAGCAGCGTAGGGGCAGGGGGTGAAAAACTGTTTTTT | CASSVGAGGEKLFF
. | 13 | TRBJ1-5 | many | TRBV14 | TGTGCCAGCAGCCAAGATGGGATTCAGCCCCAGCATTTT | CASSQDGIQPQHF
TRBD2 | 13 | TRBJ2-5 | . | TRBV20-1 | TGCAGTGCTGAGGTCGAGAGCGGGACCACCCCGTACTTC | CSAEVESGTTPYF
. | 16 | TRBJ1-1 | . | TRBV20-1 | TGCAGTGCCAGCACCCCGGGGGGGAGAATGAACACTGAAGCTTTCTTT | CSASTPGGRMNTEAFF
. | 16 | TRBJ1-2 | few | TRBV3-1 | TGTGCCAGCAGCCAAGCCCTAATAGAAATCGACTATGGCTACACCTTC | CASSQALIEIDYGYTF
. | 12 | TRBJ1-2 | . | TRBV20-1 | TGCAGTGCTAGGGGGGAAAACTATGGCTACACCTTC | CSARGENYGYTF
. | 15 | TRBJ1-4 | many | TRBV19 | TGTGCCAGTAGTATGGACAAGGGCCGGGGGGAAAAACTGTTTTTT | CASSMDKGRGEKLFF
. | 16 | TRBJ1-5 | . | TRBV9 | TGTGCCAGCAGCATGGGGACTAGCAGGAATCGAGAGACCCAGCATTTT | CASSMGTSRNRETQHF
TRBD1 | 14 | TRBJ1-2 | . | TRBV7-2 | TGTGCCAGCAGCCCGATGGGACAGGGGGATGGCTACACCTTC | CASSPMGQGDGYTF
. | 13 | TRBJ2-7 | many | TRBV6-5 | TGTGCCAGCAGTTACCTCGGGGGAAACGAGCAGTACTTC | CASSYLGGNEQYF
. | 13 | TRBJ2-5 | few | TRBV7-3 | TGTGCCAGCAGCTTAAACCCGGGAGTCCACCATTACTTC | CASSLNPGVHHYF
TRBD2 | 14 | TRBJ2-5 | many | TRBV9 | TGTGCCAGCAGCCGCGGACGGGGGGGAGAGACCCAGTACTTC | CASSRGRGGETQYF
. | 13 | TRBJ2-7 | . | TRBV19 | TGTGCCAGTAGGGACAGCCAGCCCTACGAGCAGTACTTC | CASRDSQPYEQYF
TRBD1 | 14 | TRBJ2-7 | many | TRBV24-1 | TGTGCCACCAGTGCCGGACAGGGGGTCTACGAGCAGTACTTC | CATSAGQGVYEQYF
. | 11 | TRBJ2-7 | few | TRBV30 | TGTGCCTCCTCGTTTGGCGTCGAGCAGTACTTC | CASSFGVEQYF
TRBD1 | 15 | TRBJ1-5 | many | TRBV2 | TGTGCCAGCAGATCCGGGACAGGGAGCAATCAGCCCCAGCATTTT | CASRSGTGSNQPQHF
. | 14 | TRBJ1-1 | . | TRBV29-1 | TGCAGCGTCCGCACCGGGGGCATGAACACTGAAGCTTTCTTT | CSVRTGGMNTEAFF
. | 10 | TRBJ2-7 | many | TRBV29-1 | TGCAGCGCAACAGGGAGCGAGCAGTACTTC | CSATGSEQYF
. | 15 | TRBJ1-3 | many | TRBV9 | TGTGCCAGCAGAGCGGGCCAGGGGTTTGGAAACACCATATATTTT | CASRAGQGFGNTIYF
. | 15 | TRBJ2-3 | . | TRBV11-2 | TGTGCCAGCAGCTTAGGACTAGTAGGCACAGATACGCAGTATTTT | CASSLGLVGTDTQYF
. | 15 | TRBJ1-1 | many | TRBV2 | TGTGCCAGCAGTGAATTCTTTGGGTCGGACACTGAAGCTTTCTTT | CASSEFFGSDTEAFF
. | 13 | TRBJ1-2 | many | TRBV24-1 | TGTGCCACCAGTGATCTTGACGACTATGGCTACACCTTC | CATSDLDDYGYTF
TRBD2 | 16 | TRBJ2-5 | once | TRBV7-2 | TGTGCCAGCAGCTTACAGCGGGACTCCTCGGGGGAGACCCAGTACTTC | CASSLQRDSSGETQYF
. | 14 | TRBJ1-1 | many | TRBV28 | TGTGCCAGCAGTTTTAGCGGCTCGAACACTGAAGCTTTCTTT | CASSFSGSNTEAFF
. | 13 | TRBJ1-5 | . | TRBV19 | TGTGCCAGTAGTACCGGGGGGCATCAGCCCCAGCATTTT | CASSTGGHQPQHF
. | 12 | TRBJ2-5 | . | TRBV19 | TGTGCCAGTAGTCCGAACGACGGGACCCAGTACTTC | CASSPNDGTQYF
. | 13 | TRBJ2-3 | . | TRBV5-4 | TGTGCCAGCAGCCCCCATGATGCAGATACGCAGTATTTT | CASSPHDADTQYF
TRBD1 | 14 | TRBJ2-7 | . | TRBV29-1 | TGCAGCGTTGCGCCGTACAGGGGCGCGACCGAGCAGTACTTC | CSVAPYRGATEQYF
. | 13 | TRBJ2-6 | . | TRBV29-1 | TGCAGCGTTGCAGGGGTCGGGGCCAACGTCCTGACTTTC | CSVAGVGANVLTF
TRBD2 | 17 | TRBJ2-5 | . | TRBV25-1 | TGTGCCAGCAGTGAATGGGTAGCGGGAGGGGGGCAAGAGACCCAGTACTTC | CASSEWVAGGGQETQYF
TRBD2 | 15 | TRBJ2-7 | many | TRBV10-3 | TGTGCCATCAGTGGACGGGTGCGGGGGGTGAGCGAGCAGTACTTC | CAISGRVRGVSEQYF
. | 13 | TRBJ1-4 | many | TRBV7-9 | TGTGCCAGCAGCCACCAGGCTAATGAAAAACTGTTTTTT | CASSHQANEKLFF
. | 14 | TRBJ1-3 | . | TRBV7-2 | TGTGCCAGCAGCCAGGGCGGCACTGGAAACACCATATATTTT | CASSQGGTGNTIYF
. | 16 | TRBJ1-5 | few | TRBV24-1 | TGTGCCACCAGTGATTCCCACAGGGTTAGCAATCAGCCCCAGCATTTT | CATSDSHRVSNQPQHF
. | 12 | TRBJ2-5 | many | TRBV6-2/TRBV6-3 | TGTGCCAGCAGTTACCTCCAAGAGACCCAGTACTTC | CASSYLQETQYF
TRBD1 | 15 | TRBJ1-2 | . | TRBV29-1 | TGCAGCGTTGACGGAAGGGGGGACAGGGCGCATGGCTACACCTTC | CSVDGRGDRAHGYTF
. | 14 | TRBJ2-3 | . | TRBV24-1 | TGTGCCACCAGTGAGGGGGGGGCCTCAGATACGCAGTATTTT | CATSEGGASDTQYF
TRBD1 | 15 | TRBJ1-2 | . | TRBV6-2/TRBV6-3 | TGTGCCAGCAGTTACCCCGGACAGGGGGCCTATGGCTACACCTTC | CASSYPGQGAYGYTF
. | 14 | TRBJ1-5 | many | TRBV7-6 | TGTGCCAGCAGCTTAGAACCGCAAGGTGAGCCCCAGCATTTT | CASSLEPQGEPQHF
. | 13 | TRBJ2-6 | few | TRBV6-1 | TGTGCCAGCATTGCCTCTGGGGCCAACGTCCTGACTTTC | CASIASGANVLTF
TRBD1 | 15 | TRBJ1-1 | many | TRBV5-1 | TGCGCCAGCAATAATACAGGGGAATGGGACACTGAAGCTTTCTTT | CASNNTGEWDTEAFF
. | 12 | TRBJ1-1 | . | TRBV5-1 | TGCGCCAGCAGCTTGGACGAACTCGAAGCTTTCTTT | CASSLDELEAFF
. | 15 | TRBJ2-1 | few | TRBV10-3 | TGTGCCATCAGCCGACAGGAAAGCTCCTACAATGAGCAGTTCTTC | CAISRQESSYNEQFF
. | 15 | TRBJ2-5 | many | TRBV20-1 | TGCAGTGCTAGGGGGTGGGTTAGGGTCGAAAAGACCCAGTACTTC | CSARGWVRVEKTQYF
TRBD2 | 15 | TRBJ2-1 | . | TRBV7-9 | TGTGCCAGCAGCCCGACTAGCGGGAGGAACAATGAGCAGTTCTTC | CASSPTSGRNNEQFF
. | 13 | TRBJ2-7 | few | TRBV4-3 | TGCGCCAGCAGCCAAGATCTAGGTTACGAGCAGTACTTC | CASSQDLGYEQYF